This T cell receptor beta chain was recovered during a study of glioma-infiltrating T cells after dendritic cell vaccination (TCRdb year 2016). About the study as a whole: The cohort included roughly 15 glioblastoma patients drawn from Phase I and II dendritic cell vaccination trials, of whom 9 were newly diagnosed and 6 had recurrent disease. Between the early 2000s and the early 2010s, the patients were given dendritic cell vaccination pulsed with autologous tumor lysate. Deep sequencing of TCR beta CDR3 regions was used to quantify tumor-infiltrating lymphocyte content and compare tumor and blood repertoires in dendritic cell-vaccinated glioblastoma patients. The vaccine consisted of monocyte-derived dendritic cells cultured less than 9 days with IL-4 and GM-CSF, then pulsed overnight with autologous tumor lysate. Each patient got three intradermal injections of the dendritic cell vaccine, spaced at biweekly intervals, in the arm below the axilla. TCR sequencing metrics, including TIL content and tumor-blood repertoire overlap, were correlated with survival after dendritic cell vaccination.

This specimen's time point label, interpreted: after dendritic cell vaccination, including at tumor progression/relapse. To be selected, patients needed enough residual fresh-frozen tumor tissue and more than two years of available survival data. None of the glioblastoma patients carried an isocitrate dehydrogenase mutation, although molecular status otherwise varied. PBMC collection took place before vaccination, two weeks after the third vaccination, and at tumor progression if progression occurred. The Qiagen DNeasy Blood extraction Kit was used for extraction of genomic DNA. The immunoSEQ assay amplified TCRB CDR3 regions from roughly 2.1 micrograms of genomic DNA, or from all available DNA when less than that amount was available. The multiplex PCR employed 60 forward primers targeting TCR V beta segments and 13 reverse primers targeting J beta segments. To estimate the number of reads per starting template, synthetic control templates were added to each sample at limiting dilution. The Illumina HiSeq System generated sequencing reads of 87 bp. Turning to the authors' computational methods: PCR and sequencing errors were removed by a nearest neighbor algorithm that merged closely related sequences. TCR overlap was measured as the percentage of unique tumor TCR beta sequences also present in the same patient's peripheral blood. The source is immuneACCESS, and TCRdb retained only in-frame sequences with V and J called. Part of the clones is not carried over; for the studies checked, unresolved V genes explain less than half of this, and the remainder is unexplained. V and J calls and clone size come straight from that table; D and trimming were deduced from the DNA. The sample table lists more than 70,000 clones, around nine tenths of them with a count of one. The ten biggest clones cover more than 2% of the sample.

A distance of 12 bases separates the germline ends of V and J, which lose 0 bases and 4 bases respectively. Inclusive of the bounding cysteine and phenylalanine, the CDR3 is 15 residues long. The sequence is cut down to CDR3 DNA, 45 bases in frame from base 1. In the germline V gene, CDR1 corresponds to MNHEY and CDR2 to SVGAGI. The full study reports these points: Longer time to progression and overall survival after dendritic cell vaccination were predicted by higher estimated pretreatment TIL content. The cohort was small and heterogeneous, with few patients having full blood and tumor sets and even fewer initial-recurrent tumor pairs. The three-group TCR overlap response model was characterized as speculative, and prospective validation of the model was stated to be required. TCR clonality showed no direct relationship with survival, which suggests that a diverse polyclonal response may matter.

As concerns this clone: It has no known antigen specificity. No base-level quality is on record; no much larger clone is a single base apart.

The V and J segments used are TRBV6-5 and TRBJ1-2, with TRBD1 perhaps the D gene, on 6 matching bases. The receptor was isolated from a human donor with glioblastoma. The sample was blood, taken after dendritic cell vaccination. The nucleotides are TGTGCCAGCAGTTACTCGGGTATAGGGGGCTATGGCTACACCTTC. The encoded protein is CASSYSGIGGYGYTF.